The 16 T cell receptor beta chains presented below share a single source sample, sequenced in a study of technical replicates of blood from several donors. The protocol was immunoSEQ multiplex PCR, while the TCRdb copy is restricted to in-frame clones and leaves out a portion. The sample yields 76,000 or so clones, roughly 90% seen once. Sequences were obtained from T cells isolated from PBMCs. These receptors were collected from a human donor in good health.

The chain recombines TRBV6-1 with TRBJ2-6; D might be TRBD1 (5 bases). The CDR3 runs to 15 residues. V gave up 3 bases and J gave up 1 base, with 7 bases separating them. Germline V gives CDR1 MNHNS, CDR2 SASEGT. This CDR3 reads CASSDSGSGANVLTF. The CDR3, as DNA: TGTGCCAGCAGTGATTCAGGGTCTGGGGCCAACGTCCTGACTTTC.

This CDR3 reads CASSQDLRSSYNEQFF. The DNA of the CDR3 is TGTGCCAGCAGCCAAGATTTGAGGAGCTCCTACAATGAGCAGTTCTTC. J is TRBJ2-1 and V is TRBV4-2; D is ambiguous. The CDR3 is 16 residues long. Deletions cut 0 bases from V and 0 bases from J, with 9 bases between. Germline assignment: CDR1 LGHNA and CDR2 YNFKEQ.

The rearrangement uses TRBV7-9 and TRBJ1-6, with D possibly being TRBD1 (6 bases). V lost 5 bases to trimming and J lost 0 bases, with 14 bases between them. Germline V gene lookup returns CDR1 SEHNR and CDR2 FQNEAQ (reference sequence). The CDR3 covers 17 residues. The CDR3 sequence: CASSDTGKSSYNSPLHF. CDR3 nucleotide sequence: TGTGCCAGCAGCGACACAGGGAAGAGCTCCTATAATTCACCCCTCCACTTT.

The genes are TRBV6-6 and TRBJ2-7, with D hard to call. This CDR3 has 12 amino acids. V was pared by 6 bases and J by 0 bases, with 6 bases between. In germline, CDR1 is MNHNY, CDR2 SVGAGI (reference sequence). This CDR3 reads CASSQRSYEQYF. The CDR3 bases are TGTGCCAGCAGCCAGCGCTCCTACGAGCAGTACTTC.

This chain joins TRBV9 and TRBJ2-5; TRBD2 agrees at 7 bases. The V gene's germline CDR1 is SGDLS and CDR2 YYNGEE. V trimming: 2 bases; J trimming: 5 bases; junction bases outside the gene matches: 12. The CDR3 spans 16 residues. The CDR3 DNA follows: TGTGCCAGCAGCGTCACCGGGGCGGGGGAACTTGAGACCCAGTACTTC. It codes for CASSVTGAGELETQYF. Using reference TRBV9 and TRBJ2-5 for the parts outside the CDR3, the full variable domain is DSGVTQTPKHLITATGQRVTLRCSPRSGDLSVYWYQQSLDQGLQFLIQYYNGEERAKGNILERFSAQQFPDLHSELNLSSLELGDSALYFCASSVTGAGELETQYFGPGTRLLVL.

This chain links TRBV11-2 with TRBJ1-1; no definite D call. V gave up 1 base and J gave up 4 bases, with 4 bases separating them. CDR1 and CDR2 (germline): SGHAT, FQNNGV. The CDR3 contains 12 residues. This CDR3 reads CASSLGATEAFF. CDR3 nucleotide sequence: TGTGCCAGCAGCTTAGGCGCCACTGAAGCTTTCTTT.

The CDR3 sequence is CASRGGTGNVYGYTF. Here the CDR3 DNA reads TGTGCCAGCAGAGGAGGGACAGGGAATGTCTATGGCTACACCTTC. The chain recombines TRBV2 with TRBJ1-2; 9 nucleotides agree with TRBD1. J lost 4 bases, V lost 6 bases, and 9 bases had no gene match. The CDR3 is 15 residues long. From germline, CDR1 is SNHLY and CDR2 FYNNEI.

The chain is built from TRBV2 and TRBJ1-1; maybe TRBD1 (5 bases). From germline, CDR1 is SNHLY and CDR2 FYNNEI. The CDR3 runs 14 residues. The V end lost 2 bases, the J end lost 0 bases, and 7 bases lay between the germline ends. CDR3 nucleotides: TGTGCCAGCAGTGAACAGGGCTTGAACACTGAAGCTTTCTTT. Amino acids: CASSEQGLNTEAFF.

The V gene is TRBV27, the J gene TRBJ2-1; 7 bases agree with TRBD2. J lost 0 bases, V lost 5 bases, and 1 base had no gene match. The CDR3 spans 14 residues. Germline values: CDR1 MNHEY, CDR2 SMNVEV (reference sequence). The CDR3 nucleotides are TGTGCCAGCAGTGCGGGAGTCTCCTACAATGAGCAGTTCTTC. Its protein product is CASSAGVSYNEQFF.

This chain joins TRBV29-1 and TRBJ2-3; the match to TRBD2 covers 10 bases. Unmatched junction bases numbered 5, after V lost 3 bases and J lost 2 bases. The CDR3 length is 15 residues. CDR1 is SQVTM, CDR2 ANQGSEA, per germline. CDR3 DNA sequence: TGCAGCGTTGATGGGCTAGCGGGAGCCACAGATACGCAGTATTTT. It yields the protein CSVDGLAGATDTQYF.

This clone was detected once. The genes are TRBV5-4 and TRBJ1-3, with a possible D match to TRBD1 (6 bases). Germline V gene sequence: CDR1 SGHNT, CDR2 YYREEE (reference sequence). The V end was cut by 0 bases, the J end by 3 bases, with 13 bases between. CDR3 size: 16 residues. CDR3 loop: CASSLGSNRDGNTIYF. CDR3 DNA sequence: TGTGCCAGCAGCTTGGGATCCAACAGGGATGGAAACACCATATATTTT.

This rearrangement joins TRBV7-9 to TRBJ2-1; 11 positions agree with TRBD2. The CDR3 covers 15 residues. Germline V gene sequence: CDR1 SEHNR, CDR2 FQNEAQ (reference sequence). Germline trimming cut 4 bases from V and 7 bases from J; bases unmatched to any gene: 6. The CDR3 here is CASSSIAGGPNEQFF. The CDR3 DNA is TGTGCCAGCAGCTCAATAGCGGGGGGGCCGAATGAGCAGTTCTTC.

The V call is TRBV19, the J call TRBJ1-5; D may be TRBD1 (5 bases). CDR3 length: 14 amino acids. V was pared by 4 bases and J by 6 bases, with 13 bases between. Germline values: CDR1 LNHDA, CDR2 SQIVND (reference sequence). The CDR3 bases are TGTGCCAGTAGTAGCCTGGGGGGGGGTCAGCCCCAGCATTTT. Amino acids: CASSSLGGGQPQHF. The complete variable domain, with remaining parts taken from reference TRBV19 and TRBJ1-5, reads DGGITQSPKYLFRKEGQNVTLSCEQNLNHDAMYWYRQDPGQGLRLIYYSQIVNDFQKGDIAEGYSVSREKKESFPLTVTSAQKNPTAFYLCASSSLGGGQPQHFGDGTRLSIL.

This chain uses TRBV9 with TRBJ1-1; D gene unclear. Per the germline V gene, CDR1 is SGDLS and CDR2 is YYNGEE. V shed 0 bases and J shed 0 bases, with 3 bases lying between them. The CDR3 contains 13 residues. This CDR3 reads CASSVALNTEAFF. In nucleotides, the CDR3 is TGTGCCAGCAGCGTAGCGTTGAACACTGAAGCTTTCTTT.

The chain links TRBV5-5 to TRBJ1-6; 9 bases match TRBD1. With 0 bases clipped from V and 7 bases from J, the junction kept 5 bases outside the gene matches. CDR3 length equals 16 residues. Germline CDR1 SGHKS, CDR2 YYEKEE (reference sequence). The CDR3 nucleotides are TGTGCCAGCAGCTTGGGCCCCGGGACAGGGAATTCACCCCTCCACTTT. It translates to CASSLGPGTGNSPLHF.

The V call is TRBV5-1, the J call TRBJ2-2; TRBD1 might be the D (6 bases). The CDR3 covers 17 residues. Germline CDR1 reads SGHRS; CDR2 reads YFSETQ. V gave up 1 base and J gave up 2 bases, with 15 bases separating them. CDR3 nucleotide sequence: TGCGCCAGCAGCTTGACCGTTCTAGGGGGTAACACCGGGGAGCTGTTTTTT. Amino acids: CASSLTVLGGNTGELFF.